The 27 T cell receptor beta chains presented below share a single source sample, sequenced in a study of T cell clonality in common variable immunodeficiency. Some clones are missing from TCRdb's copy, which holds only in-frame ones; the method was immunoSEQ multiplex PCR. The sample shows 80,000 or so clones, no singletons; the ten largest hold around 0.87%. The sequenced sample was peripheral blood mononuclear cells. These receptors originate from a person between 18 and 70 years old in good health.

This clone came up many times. CDR3 in amino acids: CASSIVGQGNNEQFF. Partial CDR3 DNA: TGTGCCAGTAGTATCGTAGGGCAGGGGAACAATGAG. The J gene is TRBJ2-1, the V gene TRBV19; maybe TRBD1 (6 bases). The read finishes 3 residues shy of the CDR3 end, and the germline J gene is used to complete it. CDR1 is LNHDA, CDR2 SQIVND, per germline (reference sequence). Trimming cost V 3 bases and J 5 bases, with 14 bases left between them. There are 15 residues in the CDR3. Full variable domain (outside the CDR3, taken from reference TRBV19 and TRBJ2-1): DGGITQSPKYLFRKEGQNVTLSCEQNLNHDAMYWYRQDPGQGLRLIYYSQIVNDFQKGDIAEGYSVSREKKESFPLTVTSAQKNPTAFYLCASSIVGQGNNEQFFGPGTRLTVL.

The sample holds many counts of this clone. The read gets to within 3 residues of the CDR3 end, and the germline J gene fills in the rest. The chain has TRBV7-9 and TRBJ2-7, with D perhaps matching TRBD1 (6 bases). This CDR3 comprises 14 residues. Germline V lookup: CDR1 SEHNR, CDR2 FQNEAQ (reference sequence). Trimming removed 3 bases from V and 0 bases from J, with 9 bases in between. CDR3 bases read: TGTGCCAGCAGCTTGACAGGAAGCTCCTACGAG. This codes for CASSLTGSSYE. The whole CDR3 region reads CASSLTGSSYEQYF.

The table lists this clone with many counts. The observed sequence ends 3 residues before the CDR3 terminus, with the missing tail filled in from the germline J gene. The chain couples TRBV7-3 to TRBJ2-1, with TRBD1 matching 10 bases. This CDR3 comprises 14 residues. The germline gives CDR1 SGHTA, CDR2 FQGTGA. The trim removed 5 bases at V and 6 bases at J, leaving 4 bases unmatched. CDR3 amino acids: CASSPTGGLNEQFF. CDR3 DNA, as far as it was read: TGTGCCAGCAGCCCGACAGGGGGCCTCAATGAG.

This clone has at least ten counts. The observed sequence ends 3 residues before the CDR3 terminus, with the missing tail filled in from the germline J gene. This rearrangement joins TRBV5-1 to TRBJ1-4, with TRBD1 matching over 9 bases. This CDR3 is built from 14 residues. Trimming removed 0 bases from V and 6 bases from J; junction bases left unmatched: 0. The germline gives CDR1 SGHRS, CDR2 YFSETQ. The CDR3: CASSLGTGDEKLFF. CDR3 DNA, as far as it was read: TGCGCCAGCAGCTTGGGGACAGGGGATGAAAAA.

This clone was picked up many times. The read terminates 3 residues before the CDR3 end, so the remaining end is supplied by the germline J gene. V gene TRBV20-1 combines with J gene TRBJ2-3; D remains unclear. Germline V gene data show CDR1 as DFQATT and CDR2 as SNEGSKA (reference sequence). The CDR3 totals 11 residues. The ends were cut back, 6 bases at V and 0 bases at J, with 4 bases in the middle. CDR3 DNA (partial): TGCAGTGCCTTCAGCACAGATACG. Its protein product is CSAFSTDT. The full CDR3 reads CSAFSTDTQYF.

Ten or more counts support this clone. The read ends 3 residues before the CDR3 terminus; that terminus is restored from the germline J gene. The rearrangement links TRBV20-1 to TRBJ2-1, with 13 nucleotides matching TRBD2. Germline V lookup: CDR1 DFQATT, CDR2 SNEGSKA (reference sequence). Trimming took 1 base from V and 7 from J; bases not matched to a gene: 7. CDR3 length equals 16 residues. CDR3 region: CSARARTSGSLNEQFF. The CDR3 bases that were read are TGCAGTGCTAGAGCCAGGACTAGCGGGAGCCTAAATGAG.

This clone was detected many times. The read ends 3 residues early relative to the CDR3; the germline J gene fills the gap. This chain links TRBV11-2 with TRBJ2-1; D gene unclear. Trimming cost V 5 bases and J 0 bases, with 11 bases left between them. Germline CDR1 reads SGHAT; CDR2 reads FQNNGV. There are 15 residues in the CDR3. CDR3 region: CASSPVEISYNEQFF. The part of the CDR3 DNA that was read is TGTGCCAGCAGCCCAGTCGAGATCTCCTACAATGAG.

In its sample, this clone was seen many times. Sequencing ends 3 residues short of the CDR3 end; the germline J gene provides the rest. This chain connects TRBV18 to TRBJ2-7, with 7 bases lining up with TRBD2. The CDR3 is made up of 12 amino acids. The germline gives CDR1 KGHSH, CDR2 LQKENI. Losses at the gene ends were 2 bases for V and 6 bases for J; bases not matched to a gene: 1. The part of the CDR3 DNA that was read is TGTGCCAGCTCACCAACGGGGGGCGAG. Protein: CASSPTGGE. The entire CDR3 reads CASSPTGGEQYF.

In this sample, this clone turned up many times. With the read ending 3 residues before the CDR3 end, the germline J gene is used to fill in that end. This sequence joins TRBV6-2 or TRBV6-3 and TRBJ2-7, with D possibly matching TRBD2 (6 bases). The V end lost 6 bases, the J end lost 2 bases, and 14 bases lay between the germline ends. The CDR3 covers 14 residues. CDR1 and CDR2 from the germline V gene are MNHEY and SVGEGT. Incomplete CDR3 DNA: TGTGCCAGCAGCCCCGGGGGAGAGCCCTACGAG. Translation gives CASSPGGEPYE. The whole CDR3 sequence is CASSPGGEPYEQYF.

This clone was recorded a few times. The CDR3 region is CASSYAAAGDDYTF. The covered CDR3 bases are TGTGCCAGCAGTTACGCGGCCGCGGGAGATGAC. V gene TRBV6-2 or TRBV6-3 combines with J gene TRBJ1-2; no clear D gene. The read ends 3 residues before the CDR3 terminus; that terminus is restored from the germline J gene. The length of the CDR3 is 14 residues. Germline CDR1 MNHEY, CDR2 SVGEGT.

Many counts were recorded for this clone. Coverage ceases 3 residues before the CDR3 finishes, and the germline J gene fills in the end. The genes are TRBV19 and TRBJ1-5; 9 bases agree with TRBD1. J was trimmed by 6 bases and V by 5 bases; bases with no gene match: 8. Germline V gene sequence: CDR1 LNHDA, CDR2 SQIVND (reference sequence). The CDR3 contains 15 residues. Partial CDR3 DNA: TGTGCCAGTAGTGCCGGGACAGGGTCTGGTCAGCCC. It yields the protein CASSAGTGSGQP. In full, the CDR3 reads CASSAGTGSGQPQHF.

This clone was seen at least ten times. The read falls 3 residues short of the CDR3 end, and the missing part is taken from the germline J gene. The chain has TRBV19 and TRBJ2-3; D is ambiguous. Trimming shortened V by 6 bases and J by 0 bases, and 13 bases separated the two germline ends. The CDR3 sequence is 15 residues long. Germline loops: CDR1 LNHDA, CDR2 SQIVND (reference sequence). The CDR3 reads CASSRRLTSTDTQYF. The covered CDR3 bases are TGTGCCAGTAGCCGACGACTGACTAGCACAGATACG.

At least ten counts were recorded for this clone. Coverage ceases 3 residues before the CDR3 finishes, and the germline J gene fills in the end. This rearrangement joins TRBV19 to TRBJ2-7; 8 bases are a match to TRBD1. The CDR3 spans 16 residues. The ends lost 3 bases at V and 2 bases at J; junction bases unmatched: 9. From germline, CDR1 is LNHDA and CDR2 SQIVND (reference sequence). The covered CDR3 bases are TGTGCCAGTAGTATCTCAGGCAGGGGGCTTCCCTACGAG. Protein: CASSISGRGLPYE. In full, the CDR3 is CASSISGRGLPYEQYF.

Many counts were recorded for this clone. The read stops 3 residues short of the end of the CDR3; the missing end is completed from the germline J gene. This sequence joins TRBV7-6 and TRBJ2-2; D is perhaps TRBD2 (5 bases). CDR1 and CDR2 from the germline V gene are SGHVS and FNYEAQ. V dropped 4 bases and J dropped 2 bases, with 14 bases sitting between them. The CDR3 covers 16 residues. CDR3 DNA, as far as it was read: TGTGCCAGCAGCTCGCCGACTAATCCTAACACCGGGGAG. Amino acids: CASSSPTNPNTGE. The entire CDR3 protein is CASSSPTNPNTGELFF.

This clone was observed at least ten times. The CDR3 DNA, read in part, is TGTGCCAGCAGTGAACATGTAAGGACTAGCTCATACAATGAG. Its translation is CASSEHVRTSSYNE. Given in full, the CDR3 is CASSEHVRTSSYNEQFF. The chain couples TRBV6-1 to TRBJ2-1, with 8 bases matching TRBD2. Read data end 3 residues before the CDR3 end; the end is taken from the germline J gene. Germline V gene data show CDR1 as MNHNS and CDR2 as SASEGT. Trimming removed 2 bases from V and 4 bases from J; junction bases left unmatched: 10. CDR3 length: 17 amino acids.

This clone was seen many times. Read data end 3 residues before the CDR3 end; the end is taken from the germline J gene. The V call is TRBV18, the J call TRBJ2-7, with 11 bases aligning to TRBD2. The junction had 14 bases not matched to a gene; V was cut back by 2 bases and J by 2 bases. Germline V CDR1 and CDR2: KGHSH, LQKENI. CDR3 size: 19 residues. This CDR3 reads CASSPAPPSSGRRAYEQYF. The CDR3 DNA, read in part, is TGTGCCAGCTCACCAGCCCCCCCTTCTAGCGGGAGGAGGGCCTACGAG.

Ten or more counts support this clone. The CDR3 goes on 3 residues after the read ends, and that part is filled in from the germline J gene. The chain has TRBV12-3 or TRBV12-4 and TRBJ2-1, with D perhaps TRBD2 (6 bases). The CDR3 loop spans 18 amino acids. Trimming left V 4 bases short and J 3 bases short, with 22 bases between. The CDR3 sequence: CASSWMVGGLLYYNEQFF. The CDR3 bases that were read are TGTGCCAGCAGTTGGATGGTTGGGGGACTGCTCTACTACAATGAG.

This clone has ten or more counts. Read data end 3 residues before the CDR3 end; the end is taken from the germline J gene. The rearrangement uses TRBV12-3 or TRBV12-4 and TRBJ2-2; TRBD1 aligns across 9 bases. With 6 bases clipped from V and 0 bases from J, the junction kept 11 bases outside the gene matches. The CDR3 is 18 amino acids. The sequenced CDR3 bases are TGTGCCAGCAGCCGGGACAGGGTTCTTCGGGCGAACACCGGGGAG. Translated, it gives CASSRDRVLRANTGE. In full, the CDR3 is CASSRDRVLRANTGELFF.

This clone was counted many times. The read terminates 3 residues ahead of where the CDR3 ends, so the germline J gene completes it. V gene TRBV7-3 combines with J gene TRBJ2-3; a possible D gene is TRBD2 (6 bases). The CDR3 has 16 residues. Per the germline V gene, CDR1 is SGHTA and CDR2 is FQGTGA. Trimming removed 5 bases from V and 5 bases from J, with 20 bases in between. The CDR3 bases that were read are TGTGCCAGCAGCCCCCAAGCGGGTTCTACATTAGATACG. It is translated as CASSPQAGSTLDT. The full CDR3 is CASSPQAGSTLDTQYF.

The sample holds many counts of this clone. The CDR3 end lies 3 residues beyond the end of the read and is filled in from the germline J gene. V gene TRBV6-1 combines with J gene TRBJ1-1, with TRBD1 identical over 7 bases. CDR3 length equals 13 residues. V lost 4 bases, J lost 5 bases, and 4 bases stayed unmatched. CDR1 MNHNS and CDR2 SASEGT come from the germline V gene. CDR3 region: CASSGTGRTEAFF. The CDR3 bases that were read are TGTGCCAGCAGTGGGACAGGAAGGACTGAA.

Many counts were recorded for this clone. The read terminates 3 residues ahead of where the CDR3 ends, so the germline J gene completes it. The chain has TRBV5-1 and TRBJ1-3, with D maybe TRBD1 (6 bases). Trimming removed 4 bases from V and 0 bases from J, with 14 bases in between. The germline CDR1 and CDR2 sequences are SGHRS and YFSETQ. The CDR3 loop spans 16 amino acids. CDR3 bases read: TGCGCCAGCAGCGTCGGACAGATAAGCTCTGGAAACACC. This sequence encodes CASSVGQISSGNT. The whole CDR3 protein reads CASSVGQISSGNTIYF.

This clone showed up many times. CDR3 bases read: TGCAGCGCCGCGGTAGTATTGGGGGGGTTCGCAAAA. Protein: CSAAVVLGGFAK. The CDR3 in its entirety is CSAAVVLGGFAKLFF. The chain joins TRBV29-1 to TRBJ1-4; TRBD1 might be the D (5 bases). The DNA ends 3 residues before the CDR3 does, and the rest of the CDR3 is filled in from the germline J gene. Deletions cut 7 bases from V and 10 bases from J, with 25 bases between. The CDR3 runs to 15 residues. CDR1 is SQVTM, CDR2 ANQGSEA, per germline.

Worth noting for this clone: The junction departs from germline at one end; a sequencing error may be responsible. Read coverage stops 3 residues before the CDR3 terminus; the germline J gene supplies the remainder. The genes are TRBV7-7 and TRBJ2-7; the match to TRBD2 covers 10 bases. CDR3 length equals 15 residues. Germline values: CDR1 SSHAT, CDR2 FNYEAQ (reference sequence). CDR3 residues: CASSLILAGENEQYF. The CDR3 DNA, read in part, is TGTGCTAGCAGCTTAATCCTAGCGGGAGAAAACGAG.

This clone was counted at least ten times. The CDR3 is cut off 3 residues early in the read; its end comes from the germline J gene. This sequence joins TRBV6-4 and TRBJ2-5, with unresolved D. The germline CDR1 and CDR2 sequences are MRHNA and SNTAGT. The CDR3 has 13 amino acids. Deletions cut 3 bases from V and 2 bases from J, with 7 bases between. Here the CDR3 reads CASSENRQETQYF. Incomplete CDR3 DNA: TGTGCCAGCAGTGAAAACAGACAAGAGACC.

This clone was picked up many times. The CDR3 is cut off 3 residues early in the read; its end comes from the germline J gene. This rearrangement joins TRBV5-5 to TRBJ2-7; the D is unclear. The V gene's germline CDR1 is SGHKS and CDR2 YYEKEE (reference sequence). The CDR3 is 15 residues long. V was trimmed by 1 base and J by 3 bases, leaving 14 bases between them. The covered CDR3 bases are TGTGCCAGCAGCTTGTTGGGCCCAGACCACTACGAG. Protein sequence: CASSLLGPDHYE. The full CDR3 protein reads CASSLLGPDHYEQYF. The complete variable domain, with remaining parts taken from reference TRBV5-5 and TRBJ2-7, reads DAGVTQSPTHLIKTRGQQVTLRCSPISGHKSVSWYQQVLGQGPQFIFQYYEKEERGRGNFPDRFSARQFPNYSSELNVNALLLGDSALYLCASSLLGPDHYEQYFGPGTRLTVT.

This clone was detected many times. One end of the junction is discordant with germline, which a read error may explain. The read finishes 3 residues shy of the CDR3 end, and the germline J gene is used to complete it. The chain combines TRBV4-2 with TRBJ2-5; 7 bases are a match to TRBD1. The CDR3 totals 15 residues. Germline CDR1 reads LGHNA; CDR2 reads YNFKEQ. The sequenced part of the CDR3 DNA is TGCGCCAGCAGCCACTATACAGGGGCCTTGGAGACC. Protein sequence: CASSHYTGALET. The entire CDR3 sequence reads CASSHYTGALETQYF.

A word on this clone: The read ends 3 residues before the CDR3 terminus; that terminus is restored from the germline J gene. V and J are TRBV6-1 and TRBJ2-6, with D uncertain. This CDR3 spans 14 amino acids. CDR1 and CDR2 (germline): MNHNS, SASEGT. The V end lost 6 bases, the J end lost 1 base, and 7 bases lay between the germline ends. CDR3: CASRELSGANVLTF. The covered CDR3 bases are TGTGCCAGCAGAGAATTATCTGGGGCCAACGTC.